This note documents a single T cell receptor (beta chain) sequence. The data are from a study of blood T cell repertoires in COVID-19. Study in general: Acute and convalescent COVID-19 specimens originated in the United States, Italy and Spain. PBMCs, B-cell-depleted T cells, or T cells were the source of the cDNA or gDNA that made up the material.

CDR1 is LNHNV, CDR2 YYDKDF, per germline (reference sequence). V lost 5 bases, J lost 5 bases, and 9 bases stayed unmatched. The CDR3 runs to 14 residues. As processed by the authors: Estimation of nucleated cell counts relied on the amplification of reference gene primers. Using immunoSEQ multiplex PCR, the repertoire was profiled, and TCRdb retains in-frame clones only, with some absent. That table gives V, J and clone size, and the DNA gave D and trimming. Of 250,000 or so clones detected, 70% to 90% appear once; the ten largest clones hold over 1.5%. The sequence derives from a woman aged 45-65 years who had recovered from COVID-19. The chain is built from TRBV15 and TRBJ2-7, with 7 bases aligning to TRBD1. The sequenced sample consisted of PBMCs or T cells enriched from blood (not recorded which). Here the CDR3 DNA reads TGTGCCACCAGCGGCAGGGGGTGGAGGAACGAGCAGTACTTC. As protein: CATSGRGWRNEQYF. The full variable domain, completed using reference TRBV15 and TRBJ2-7, is DAMVIQNPRYQVTQFGKPVTLSCSQTLNHNVMYWYQQKSSQAPKLLFHYYDKDFNNEADTPDNFQSRRPNTSFCFLDIRSPGLGDTAMYLCATSGRGWRNEQYFGPGTRLTVT.